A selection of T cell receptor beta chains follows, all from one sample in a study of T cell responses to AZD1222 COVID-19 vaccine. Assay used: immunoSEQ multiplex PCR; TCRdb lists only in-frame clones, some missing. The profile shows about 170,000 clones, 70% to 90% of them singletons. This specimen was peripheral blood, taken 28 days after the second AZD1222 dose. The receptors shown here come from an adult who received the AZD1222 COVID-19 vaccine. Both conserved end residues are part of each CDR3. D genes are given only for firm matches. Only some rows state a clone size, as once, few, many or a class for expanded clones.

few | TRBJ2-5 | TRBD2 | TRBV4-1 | TGCGCCAGCAGCCAAGGGAATAGCGGGGGGGGAGAGACCCAGTACTTC | CASSQGNSGGGETQYF
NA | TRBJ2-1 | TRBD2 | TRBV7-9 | TGTGCCAGCAGCTTAGGACTAGCGGGGGGAGCCTCCTACAATGAGCAGTTCTTC | CASSLGLAGGASYNEQFF
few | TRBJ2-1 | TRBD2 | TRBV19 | TGTGCCAGTAGTTCGGCTAGCGGGGGGTCAAACAATGAGCAGTTCTTC | CASSSASGGSNNEQFF
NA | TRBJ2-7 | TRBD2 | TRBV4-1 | TGCGCCAGCAGCCTCTTAGCGGGGGGGCGCTACGAGCAGTACTTC | CASSLLAGGRYEQYF
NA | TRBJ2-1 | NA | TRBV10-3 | TGTGCCACCAAACCGGACAGAAACTACAATGAGCAGTTCTTC | CATKPDRNYNEQFF
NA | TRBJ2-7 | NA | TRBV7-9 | TGTGCCAGCAGCTTGGACCTCTACGAGCAGTACTTC | CASSLDLYEQYF
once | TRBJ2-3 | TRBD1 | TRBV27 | TGTGCCAGCAGTCCCGGGACAGGCACAGATACGCAGTATTTT | CASSPGTGTDTQYF
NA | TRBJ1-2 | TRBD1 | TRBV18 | TGTGCCAGCTCACCGGGACAGGGATATGGCTACACCTTC | CASSPGQGYGYTF
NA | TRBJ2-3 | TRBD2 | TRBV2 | TGTGCCAGCAGTGAAGGCGGGGGGGTCACAGATACGCAGTATTTT | CASSEGGGVTDTQYF
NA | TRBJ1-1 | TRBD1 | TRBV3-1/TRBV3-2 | TGTGCCAGCAGCCAAGGGGGCTGGACAGGGAATAGTAGGAACACTGAAGCTTTCTTT | CASSQGGWTGNSRNTEAFF